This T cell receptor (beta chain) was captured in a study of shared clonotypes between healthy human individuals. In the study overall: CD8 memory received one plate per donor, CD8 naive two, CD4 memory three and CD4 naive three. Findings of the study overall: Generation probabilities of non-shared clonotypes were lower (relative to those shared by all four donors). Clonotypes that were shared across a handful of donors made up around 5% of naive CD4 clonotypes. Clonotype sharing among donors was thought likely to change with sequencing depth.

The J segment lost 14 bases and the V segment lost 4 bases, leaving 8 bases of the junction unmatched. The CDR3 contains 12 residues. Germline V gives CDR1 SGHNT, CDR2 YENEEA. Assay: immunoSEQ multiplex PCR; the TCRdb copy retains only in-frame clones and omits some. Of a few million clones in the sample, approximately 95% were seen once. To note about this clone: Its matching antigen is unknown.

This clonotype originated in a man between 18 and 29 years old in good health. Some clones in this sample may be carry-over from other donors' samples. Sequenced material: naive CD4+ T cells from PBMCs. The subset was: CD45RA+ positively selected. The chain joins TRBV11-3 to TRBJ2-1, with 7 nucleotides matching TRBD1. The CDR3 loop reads CASSSLDRAKFF. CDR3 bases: TGTGCCAGCAGCTCACTCGACAGGGCTAAGTTCTTC.